This T cell receptor beta chain appears in the sequencing data of a study of CD8+ T cells in alopecia areata. The overall study: Using the percentage of affected scalp area, treated patients' severity was scored.

Treatment of the sample: oral pan-JAK inhibitor, 5-10 mg twice daily. Those with alopecia areata gave lesional scalp punch biopsies and peripheral blood. This clone was seen a few times. TCR sequencing used cDNA made by reverse transcription of extracted RNA. The repertoire was sequenced with immunoSEQ multiplex PCR; TCRdb's copy has only in-frame clones and lacks some. The table lists about 90,000 clones, about 44% of them singletons. The material was CD8+ T cells sorted from blood, obtained at week 24, from a patient treated with tofacitinib. This sequence originates from a human donor with alopecia areata.

CDR3 amino acids: CAISEGQGGETQYF. CDR3 DNA sequence: TGTGCCATCAGTGAAGGACAGGGAGGAGAGACCCAGTACTTC. This chain joins TRBV10-3 and TRBJ2-5; 8 bases fit TRBD1. The V gene end was trimmed by 3 bases and the J gene end by 4 bases; junction bases not matched to a gene: 4. The CDR3 covers 14 residues. Germline-derived CDR1 and CDR2 are ENHRY and SYGVKD.